These T cell receptor beta chains were read from a single sample in a study of shared clonotypes between healthy human individuals. Clones were sequenced by immunoSEQ multiplex PCR, and TCRdb holds only the in-frame ones, with some missing. The sample holds 2 million to 2.5 million clones, approximately 96% seen once. Sequencing input: naive CD4+ T cells sorted from blood. The source of these receptors is a man between 18 and 29 years old in good health. Each CDR3 is given without its conserved first and last residue.

CDR3 protein,V gene
ASSSRGTGFNEQY,TRBV6-1
ASRVSSTDTQY,TRBV5-1
SVDPQNTGELF,TRBV29-1
ASSKVTDTQY,TRBV28
ASSEGNRGPLQQF,TRBV2
SVAVLSGGMTQY,TRBV29-1
ASSRGRSATNEKLF,TRBV4-3
ASSPRGRQGRDTGELF,TRBV7-9
AISEGQGEGNQPQH,TRBV10-3
ASGLWGLSSYNSPLH,TRBV12-5
ASSPGRVGANEQF,TRBV13
ASSLGQVGAF,TRBV28
ASSLEGFPPRGTGELF,TRBV7-2
ASSDSFRGGGETQY,TRBV2
ASSRDSTDTQY,TRBV5-4
ASSLWRGLGNTEAF,TRBV27
ASSFGDRGNSPLH,TRBV7-9
ATIGTSSSTVY,TRBV28
ASSLPELAGRETQY,TRBV7-2
ASSYTGFPLH,TRBV6-6
ASSEVWGNQPQH,TRBV6-1
ASMGRINTGELF,TRBV5-1
ASKGQYDEKLF,TRBV6-6
ASSLSRETQY,TRBV7-9